This T cell receptor (beta chain) was recorded in a study of cytomegalovirus exposure and HLA in healthy donors. Study-level points and caveats: According to the study, 160 or so TCR beta chains were cytomegalovirus-associated. Researchers reported that three CMV-associated chains were confirmed in vitro as CMV antigen-specific. Reportedly, TCR beta sequences accurately predicted HLA-A and HLA-B alleles in most subjects.

Points on this clone: The antigen is not known.

13 Jbeta primers and 60 Vbeta primers were used for the PCR. Measured with immunoSEQ multiplex PCR; TCRdb has only the in-frame clones, and not every one. The repertoire holds around 150,000 clones, around 68% seen once, with 1.4% to 1.5% in the top ten. The CDR3 runs to 16 residues. From germline, CDR1 is MRHNA and CDR2 SNTAGT. Trimming cost V 2 bases and J 0 bases; bases outside gene matches: 0. This TCR was sampled from a man aged 50 to 59 in good health and CMV-seronegative. The sequenced material came from PBMCs. The V and J genes are TRBV6-4 and TRBJ2-3, with TRBD2 identical over 12 bases. This chain's CDR3 is CASSDLAGGSTDTQYF. CDR3 DNA sequence: TGTGCCAGCAGTGACCTAGCGGGGGGGAGCACAGATACGCAGTATTTT.